This T cell receptor (beta chain) was observed in a study of T-cell memory formation after mild COVID-19. About the study: The TCR clusters were mostly specific to one donor.

This clonotype turned up a few times. Antigen unknown. V dropped 2 bases and J dropped 0 bases, with 7 bases sitting between them. Germline CDR1 and CDR2: KGHDR and SFDVKD. This CDR3 has 15 amino acids. MiXCR, run by TCRdb on the 5' RACE reads, gives a single entry per CDR3 protein. The sample has about 270,000 distinct CDR3 sequences, over 15% seen once. Notes on the study in general: Pre-infection memory harbored some responding clones, suggesting cross-reactive memory joined. CD4+ contracting clones were mainly CM and EM; CD8+ ones, EMRA.

The receptor was derived from an adult woman who had mild COVID-19 (a few samples of this study predate the infection). Cell type and time point are not known. The chain couples TRBV24-1 to TRBJ2-1; D unclear. The specimen was PBMCs or a T cell subset sorted from them (not recorded which). In DNA, the CDR3 is TGTGCCACCAGTGATTGGCAGAGCTCCTACAATGAGCAGTTCTTC. As protein: CATSDWQSSYNEQFF.